This entry describes one T cell receptor (beta chain). Antigen: not known. The data belong to a study of OX40 agonist ivuxolimab in advanced cancers. Across the study: Patients got intravenous ivuxolimab at 0.01 to 10 mg/kg every 2 weeks. Earlier anti-PD-1, anti-PD-L1 or anti-CTLA-4 therapy was permitted; about 44% had received some.

Sequencing was performed with immunoSEQ multiplex PCR; in TCRdb, only in-frame clones are kept and a portion is missing. The profile shows 17,000 or so clones, more than 75% of them singletons. Sampling of blood occurred at baseline, cycle 4 day 1, and cycle 7 day 1. Study-wide findings and caveats: Expanded clones belonging to CD8+ T cells outnumbered, on average, those of CD4+.

The germline V gene encodes CDR1 PRHDT and CDR2 FYEKMQ (reference sequence). V was shortened by 0 bases and J by 4 bases, with 12 bases between the two germline ends. The CDR3 is 15 amino acids. This TCR derives from an adult with an advanced solid tumor such as melanoma, head and neck, liver or kidney cancer. The sequenced sample was CD4+ or CD8+ T cells sorted from blood, obtained in a trial of the OX40 agonist ivuxolimab. The J gene is TRBJ1-1, the V gene TRBV13; TRBD1 might be the D (6 bases). The CDR3 is CASSLGTGQTTEAFF. The CDR3 bases are TGTGCCAGCAGCTTAGGAACAGGGCAGACCACTGAAGCTTTCTTT.